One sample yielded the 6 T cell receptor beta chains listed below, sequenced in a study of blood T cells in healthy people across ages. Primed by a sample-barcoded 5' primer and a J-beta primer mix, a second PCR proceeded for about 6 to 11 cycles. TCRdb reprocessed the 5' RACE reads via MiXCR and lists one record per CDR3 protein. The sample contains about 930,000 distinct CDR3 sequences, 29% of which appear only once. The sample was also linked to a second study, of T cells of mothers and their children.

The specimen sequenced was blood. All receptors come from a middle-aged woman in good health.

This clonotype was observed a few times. DNA for the CDR3: TGTGCCACCAGCAGAGATGTCAGGGGCTATTCACCCCTCCACTTT. Translated: CATSRDVRGYSPLHF. V usage is TRBV15 and J usage is TRBJ1-6; D is perhaps TRBD1 (6 bases). This CDR3 has 15 residues. Germline assignment: CDR1 LNHNV and CDR2 YYDKDF (reference sequence). The ends were cut back, 0 bases at V and 8 bases at J, with 11 bases in the middle. Together with reference TRBV15 and TRBJ1-6, the CDR3 gives the full variable domain: DAMVIQNPRYQVTQFGKPVTLSCSQTLNHNVMYWYQQKSSQAPKLLFHYYDKDFNNEADTPDNFQSRRPNTSFCFLDIRSPGLGDTAMYLCATSRDVRGYSPLHFGNGTRLTVT.

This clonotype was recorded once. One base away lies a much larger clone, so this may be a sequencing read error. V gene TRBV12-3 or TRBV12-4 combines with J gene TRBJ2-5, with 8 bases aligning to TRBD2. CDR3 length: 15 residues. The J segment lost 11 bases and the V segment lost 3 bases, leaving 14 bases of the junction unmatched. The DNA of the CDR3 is TGTGCCAGCAGTTTGGCGCGGGGGGTCTACAATGAGCAGTACTTC. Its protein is CASSLARGVYNEQYF.

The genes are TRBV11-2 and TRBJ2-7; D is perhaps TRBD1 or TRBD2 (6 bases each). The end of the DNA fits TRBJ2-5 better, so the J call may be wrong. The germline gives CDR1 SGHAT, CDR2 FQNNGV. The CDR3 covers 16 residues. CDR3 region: CASSLGRGGTTETQYF. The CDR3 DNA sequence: TGTGCCAGCAGCTTAGGTCGTGGCGGGACAACCGAGACCCAGTACTTC.

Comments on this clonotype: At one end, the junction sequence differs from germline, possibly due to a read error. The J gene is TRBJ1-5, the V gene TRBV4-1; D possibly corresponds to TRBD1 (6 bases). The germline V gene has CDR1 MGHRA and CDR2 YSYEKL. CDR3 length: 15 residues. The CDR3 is CTSSRSTGCGQPQHF. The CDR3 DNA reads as TGCACCAGCAGCCGTTCCACAGGGTGTGGTCAGCCCCAGCATTTT.

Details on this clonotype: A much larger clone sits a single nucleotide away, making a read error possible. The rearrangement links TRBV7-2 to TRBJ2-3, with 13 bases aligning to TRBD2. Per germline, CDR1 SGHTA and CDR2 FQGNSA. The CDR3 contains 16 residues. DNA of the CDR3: TGTGCCAGCAGCAGGGGACTAGCGGGGCTCACAGATATGCAGTATTTT. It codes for CASSRGLAGLTDMQYF.

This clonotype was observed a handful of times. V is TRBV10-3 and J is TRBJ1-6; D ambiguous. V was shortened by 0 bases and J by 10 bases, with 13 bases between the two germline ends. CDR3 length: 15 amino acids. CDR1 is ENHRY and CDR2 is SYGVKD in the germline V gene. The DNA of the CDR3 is TGTGCCATCAGTGAGTCGGGAGAGGTTAGCTCACCCCTCCACTTT. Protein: CAISESGEVSSPLHF.